This T cell receptor beta chain stems from a study of shared clonotypes between healthy human individuals. The overall study: Plates per donor: three CD4 naive, three CD4 memory, two CD8 naive, one CD8 memory.

Study outcomes and limitations: Among the subsets, naive ones generally showed larger estimated richness than memory ones.

Here immunoSEQ multiplex PCR was the method, and the copy in TCRdb shows in-frame clones only, minus some. The data hold about 360,000 clones, with more than 60% observed a single time. To note about this clone: Its antigen is not known.

V lost 0 bases to trimming and J lost 10 bases, with 12 bases between them. In germline, CDR1 is LNHNV, CDR2 YYDKDF (reference sequence). The CDR3 spans 13 residues. Sequenced material: memory CD4+ T cells sorted from blood. Subset of the sample: CD45RA-negative fraction. The clonotype originates from a man aged 30 to 45 in good health. The rearrangement uses TRBV15 and TRBJ2-5; D uncertain. The CDR3 DNA sequence: TGTGCCACCAGCAGAGATAGGCTCCCAAGCCAGTACTTC. This codes for CATSRDRLPSQYF.